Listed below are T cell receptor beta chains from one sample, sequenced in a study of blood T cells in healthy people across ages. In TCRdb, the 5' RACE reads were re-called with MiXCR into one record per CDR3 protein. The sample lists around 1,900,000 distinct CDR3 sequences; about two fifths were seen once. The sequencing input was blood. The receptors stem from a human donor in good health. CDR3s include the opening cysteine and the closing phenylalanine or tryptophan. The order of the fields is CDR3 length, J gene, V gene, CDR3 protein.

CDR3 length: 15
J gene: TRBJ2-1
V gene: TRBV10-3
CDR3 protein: CATQPPIGAYNEQFF

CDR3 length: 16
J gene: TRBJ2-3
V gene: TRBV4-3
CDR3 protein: CASTPLWGRLTDTQYF

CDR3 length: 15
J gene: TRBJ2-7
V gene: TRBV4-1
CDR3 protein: CASSQDVGIPYEQYF

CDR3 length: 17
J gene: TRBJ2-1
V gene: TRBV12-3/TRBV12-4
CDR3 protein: CASSFIGRGQGSHEQFF

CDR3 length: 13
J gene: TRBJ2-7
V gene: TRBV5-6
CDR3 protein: CASRIQGTYEQYF

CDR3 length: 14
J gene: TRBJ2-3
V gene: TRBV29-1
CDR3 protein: CSVETSGAGDTQYF

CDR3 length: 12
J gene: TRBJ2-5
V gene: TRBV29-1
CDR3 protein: CSVKQGAGTQYF

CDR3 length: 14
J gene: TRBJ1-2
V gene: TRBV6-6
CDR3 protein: CASAAESEVYGYTF

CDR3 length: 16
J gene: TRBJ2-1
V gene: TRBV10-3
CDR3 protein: CAISASPGQGRNEQFF

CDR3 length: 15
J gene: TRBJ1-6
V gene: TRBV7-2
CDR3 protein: CASSPARQDNSPLHF

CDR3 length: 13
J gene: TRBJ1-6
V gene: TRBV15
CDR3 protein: CATSKEFNSPLHF

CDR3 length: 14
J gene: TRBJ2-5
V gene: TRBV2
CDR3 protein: CASRETVKGETQYF

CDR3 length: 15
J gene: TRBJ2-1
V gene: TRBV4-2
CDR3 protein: CASSQELAGVNEQFF

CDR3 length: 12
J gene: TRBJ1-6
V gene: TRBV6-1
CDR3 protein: CASSEIGSPLHF

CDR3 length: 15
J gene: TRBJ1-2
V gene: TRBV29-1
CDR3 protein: CSVRDSAKAYYGYTF

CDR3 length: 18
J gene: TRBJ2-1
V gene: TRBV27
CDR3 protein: CASRPAPRGGLLGNEQFF

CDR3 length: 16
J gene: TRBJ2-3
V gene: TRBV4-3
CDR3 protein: CASSQDIGGPTDTQYF

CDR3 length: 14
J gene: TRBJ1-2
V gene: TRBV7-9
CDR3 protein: CASSLRQLPYGYTF

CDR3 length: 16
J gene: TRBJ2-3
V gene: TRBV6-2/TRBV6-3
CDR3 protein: CASSYSRDGSSDTQYF

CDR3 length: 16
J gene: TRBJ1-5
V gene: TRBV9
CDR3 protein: CASSGPSEGLDQPQHF

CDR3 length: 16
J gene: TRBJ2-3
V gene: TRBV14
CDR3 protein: CASSPIDRVYTDTQYF

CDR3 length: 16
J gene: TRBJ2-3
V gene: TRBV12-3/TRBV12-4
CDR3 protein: CASSSQGAVSTDTQYF

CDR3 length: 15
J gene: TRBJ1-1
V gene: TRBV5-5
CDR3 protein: CASSPPGFPGTEAFF

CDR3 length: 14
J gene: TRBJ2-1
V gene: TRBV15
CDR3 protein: CATSGLGAVETQFF

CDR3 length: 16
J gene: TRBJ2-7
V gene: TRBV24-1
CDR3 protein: CATSDTRWGTGFEQYF

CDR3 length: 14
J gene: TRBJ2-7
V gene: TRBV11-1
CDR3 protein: CAGPDRGLCYEQYF

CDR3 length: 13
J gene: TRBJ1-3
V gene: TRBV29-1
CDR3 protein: CSVFMGAGNTIYF